A single sample gave rise to the 7 T cell receptor beta chains below, sequenced in a study of T cell repertoires in cytomegalovirus infection. One entry per CDR3 protein, called by TCRdb with MiXCR from the reads. The sample yields roughly 990,000 distinct CDR3 sequences, around a third seen once. These receptors have no identified antigens. Sequences were derived from cultured CD8+ T cells from PBMCs, sampled from culture after CMV antigen stimulation. Receptor source: a human donor in good health (CMV status not recorded). Some clones in this sample may be carry-over from other donors' samples.

With regard to this clonotype: As the CDR3 is not closed by the conserved phenylalanine or tryptophan, this likely results from a read error. The chain combines TRBV10-3 with TRBJ1-6, with D perhaps matching TRBD1 (5 bases). Trimming removed 7 bases at V and 7 bases at J, with 14 bases between. The CDR3 contains 14 residues. Germline loops: CDR1 ENHRY, CDR2 SYGVKD. CDR3 bases: TGTGCCATCAAGGAGGCAGGGCTGAATTCACCCCTCCACTTG. Its translation: CAIKEAGLNSPLHL.

This clonotype showed up just a few times. This chain connects TRBV20-1 to TRBJ2-1, with 8 bases aligning to TRBD1. This CDR3 comprises 15 residues. Germline-derived CDR1 and CDR2 are DFQATT and SNEGSKA (reference sequence). Trimming removed 0 bases from V and 4 bases from J; junction bases left unmatched: 5. CDR3 protein: CSARDRRTGYNEQFF. DNA for the CDR3: TGCAGTGCTAGAGATCGTAGGACAGGGTACAATGAGCAGTTCTTC.

The chain uses TRBV4-1 and TRBJ2-3, with 8 bases aligning to TRBD2. This CDR3 is 17 amino acids long. Germline V gives CDR1 MGHRA, CDR2 YSYEKL. V lost 0 bases and J lost 4; bases outside the gene matches: 9. CDR3 in amino acids: CASSQDPSGGTADTQYF. The CDR3 coding sequence is TGCGCCAGCAGCCAAGATCCGAGCGGGGGAACCGCAGATACGCAGTATTTT.

This clonotype was detected a few times. The chain's CDR3 is CASSLDRRGAKYNEQFF. In nucleotides, the CDR3 is TGTGCCAGCAGCTTAGATCGTAGAGGGGCAAAGTACAATGAGCAGTTCTTC. V usage is TRBV11-2 and J usage is TRBJ2-1; possibly TRBD1 or TRBD2 for D (5 bases each). Trimming pared 0 bases from V and 4 bases from J, leaving 16 bases between. Germline V gene data show CDR1 as SGHAT and CDR2 as FQNNGV. The CDR3 is made up of 17 amino acids.

This chain joins TRBV6-4 and TRBJ1-2; tentative D call: TRBD1 (6 bases). V lost 10 bases to trimming and J lost 1 base, with 13 bases between them. The CDR3 totals 13 residues. Germline V gene data show CDR1 as MRHNA and CDR2 as SNTAGT. As DNA, the CDR3 is TGTGCCACATGCCCACAGGGTAACTATGGCTACACCTTC. Translation gives CATCPQGNYGYTF.

This clonotype has ten or more counts. The chain uses TRBV7-6 and TRBJ1-1; D not certain. This CDR3 region has 11 residues. Trimming removed 5 bases at V and 7 bases at J, with 8 bases between. CDR1 is SGHVS, CDR2 FNYEAQ, per germline. CDR3 residues: CASSDEFEAFF. The CDR3 region has the DNA TGTGCCAGCAGCGACGAATTTGAAGCTTTCTTT.

Points on this clonotype: A much bigger clone sits one base away, suggesting this may be a read error. The rearrangement joins TRBV7-9 to TRBJ1-1, with 12 bases lining up with TRBD1. CDR3 length equals 16 residues. Germline V CDR1 and CDR2: SEHNR, FQNEAQ (reference sequence). CDR3 amino acids: CVSSAGDRGLNTEAFF. For the CDR3, the DNA is TGTGTCAGCAGCGCTGGGGACAGGGGGCTTAACACTGAAGCTTTCTTT.